This record looks at one TCR beta chain sequence and its context. Antigen: not known. No record exists of this donor's CMV serostatus. CDR1 and CDR2 from the germline V gene are SGHNT and YYREEE (reference sequence). Trimming took off 1 base at V and 3 bases at J, with 8 bases between the two ends. The CDR3 totals 13 residues. Use of 60 Vbeta and 13 Jbeta primers characterized the PCR. Clones were read by immunoSEQ multiplex PCR, and TCRdb kept only the in-frame ones, dropping some. The table lists approximately 70,000 clones, around 70% of them singletons. These data originate in a study of cytomegalovirus exposure and HLA in healthy donors. Whole-study findings and limits: Near-uniform donor sequencing depth was presumed by presence/absence analyses. The study reported that TCR beta sequences accurately predicted HLA-A and HLA-B alleles in most subjects. The CMV antigen specificity of a few CMV-associated chains was confirmed through in vitro analysis.

This chain joins TRBV5-4 and TRBJ2-7; a possible D gene is TRBD1 (5 bases). This clonotype originated in a human donor in good health. Material: PBMCs. CDR3 coding DNA: TGTGCCAGCAGCTTGTGGGGCATCTACGAGCAGTACTTC. Translation: CASSLWGIYEQYF. The variable domain in full, with the rest retrieved from reference TRBV5-4 and TRBJ2-7, is ETGVTQSPTHLIKTRGQQVTLRCSSQSGHNTVSWYQQALGQGPQFIFQYYREEENGRGNFPPRFSGLQFPNYSSELNVNALELDDSALYLCASSLWGIYEQYFGPGTRLTVT.